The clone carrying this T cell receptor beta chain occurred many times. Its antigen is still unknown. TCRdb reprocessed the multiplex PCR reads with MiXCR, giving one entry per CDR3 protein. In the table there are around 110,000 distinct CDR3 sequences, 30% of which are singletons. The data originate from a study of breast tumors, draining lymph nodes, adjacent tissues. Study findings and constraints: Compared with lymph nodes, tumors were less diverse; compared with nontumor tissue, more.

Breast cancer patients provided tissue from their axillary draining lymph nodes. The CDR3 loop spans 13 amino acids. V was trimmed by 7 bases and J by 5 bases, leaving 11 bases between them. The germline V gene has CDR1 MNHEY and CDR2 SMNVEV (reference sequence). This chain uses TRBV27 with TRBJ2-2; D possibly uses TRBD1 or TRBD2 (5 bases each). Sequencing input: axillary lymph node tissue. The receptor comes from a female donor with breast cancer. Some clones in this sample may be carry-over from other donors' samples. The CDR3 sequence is CASKRWGTGELFF. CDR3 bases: TGTGCCAGCAAGCGTTGGGGGACCGGGGAGCTGTTTTTT.